The clone carrying this T cell receptor beta chain was counted at least ten times. Researchers amplified the TCR beta CDR3 regions from RNA transcripts. TCR CDR3 regions were first amplified by RT-PCR with HTBI primers. TCRdb fed the multiplex PCR reads into MiXCR, producing one record per CDR3 protein. The sample has under 800,000 distinct CDR3 sequences; about 15% are singletons. A lack of ophthalmopathy progression within 18 months defined stable Graves' hyperthyroidism. The source of the sample is a study of T cells in Graves' hyperthyroidism and ophthalmopathy. Trimming cost V 4 bases and J 0 bases; bases outside gene matches: 13. CDR3 length equals 21 residues. Germline CDR1 is MDHEN and CDR2 is SYDVKM.

The chain recombines TRBV28 with TRBJ2-4; 15 nucleotides align to TRBD2. The sequence derives from a woman aged 18-29 years with Graves' hyperthyroidism. The sample comprised blood. CDR3 nucleotides: TGTGCCAGCAGTTCCGGACTAGCGGGAGGGCCGATAGGCCTAGCCAAAAACATTCAGTACTTC. Amino acid sequence: CASSSGLAGGPIGLAKNIQYF.